A single sample gave rise to the 7 T cell receptor beta chains below, sequenced in a study of beta chain features in type 1 diabetes. Expressed TCRB transcripts were sequenced because the isolated RNA had all been reverse transcribed beforehand. Libraries were prepared by immunoSEQ multiplex PCR; TCRdb keeps only in-frame clonotypes and omits some of them. Among 400,000 to 550,000 clones, roughly 11% were seen once, and the ten largest hold around 0.05%. The specimen sequenced was naive CD4+ T cells from blood. The receptor source for this set is a woman between 18 and 30 years old in good health.

The rearrangement joins TRBV29-1 to TRBJ2-1; D uncertain. Trimming left V 5 bases short and J 5 bases short, with 16 bases between. The CDR3 contains 14 residues. Germline assignment: CDR1 SQVTM and CDR2 ANQGSEA. In DNA form, the CDR3 reads TGCAGCGTTCGGAAGTTTTGGGGAAACAATGAGCAGTTCTTC. It is translated as CSVRKFWGNNEQFF.

The J gene is TRBJ2-3, the V gene TRBV25-1, with D perhaps matching TRBD1 or TRBD2 (5 bases each). V was trimmed by 8 bases and J by 2 bases, leaving 11 bases between them. Germline loops: CDR1 MGHDK, CDR2 SYGVNS. The CDR3 spans 13 residues. The DNA of the CDR3 is TGTGCCAGCCAGAGGGACCTCACAGATACGCAGTATTTT. Its translation is CASQRDLTDTQYF.

V gene TRBV7-2 combines with J gene TRBJ1-2; D gene ambiguous. Germline lookup yields CDR1 SGHTA and CDR2 FQGNSA. The CDR3 length is 16 residues. V was shortened by 2 bases and J by 1 base, with 14 bases between the two germline ends. The DNA of the CDR3 is TGTGCCAGCAGCTTAACTCGGACGGCTAATAACTATGGCTACACCTTC. Its translation is CASSLTRTANNYGYTF.

The count of this clone is one. The chain joins TRBV19 to TRBJ1-5, with TRBD1 identical over 9 bases. The V and J ends lost 10 bases and 5 bases, in that order; junction bases with no gene match: 6. Germline CDR1 is LNHDA and CDR2 is SQIVND (reference sequence). The CDR3 spans 13 residues. This chain's CDR3 is CATNGQGYQPQHF. In DNA, the CDR3 is TGTGCCACCAATGGACAGGGGTATCAGCCCCAGCATTTT.

V is TRBV19 and J is TRBJ2-7, with TRBD2 matching 12 bases. The J segment lost 2 bases and the V segment lost 10 bases, leaving 3 bases of the junction unmatched. Germline CDR1 reads LNHDA; CDR2 reads SQIVND (reference sequence). The CDR3 is made up of 13 amino acids. The CDR3 DNA follows: TGTGCCACCCGGACTAGCGGGGCCTACGAGCAGTACTTC. Its protein product is CATRTSGAYEQYF.

The chain carries TRBV30 and TRBJ2-2; D call uncertain. Germline loops: CDR1 GTSNPN, CDR2 SVGIG (reference sequence). The CDR3 contains 15 residues. For the CDR3, the DNA is TGTGCGTCGGCAGGAAGAAGTCGAGGCACCGGGGAGCTGTTTTTT. It is translated as CASAGRSRGTGELFF.

This chain joins TRBV7-9 and TRBJ2-7; 9 positions agree with TRBD1. V gave up 0 bases and J gave up 3 bases; unmatched junction bases: 3. CDR3 size: 15 residues. Germline assignment: CDR1 SEHNR and CDR2 FQNEAQ (reference sequence). Here the CDR3 DNA reads TGTGCCAGCAGCTTAGCGGACAGGGGCGTCTACGAGCAGTACTTC. Amino acids: CASSLADRGVYEQYF.